This TCR beta chain was documented in a study of cytomegalovirus exposure and HLA in healthy donors. Worth noting for this clone: Its antigen is unidentified.

60 Vbeta and 13 Jbeta primers were used in PCR. Profiling relied on immunoSEQ multiplex PCR, and the TCRdb table lists in-frame clones only, not all of them. The sample has 100,000 to 120,000 clones, under 90% seen once. Study findings and constraints: Within the data, a cluster of highly shared sequence variants was likely a sequencing artifact. The study assumed roughly uniform donor sequencing depth for presence/absence analyses. A later analysis by the authors found several of the most significant clusters apparently linked to common viral pathogens.

Every donor was a healthy person donating bone marrow. V shed 5 bases and J 7 bases; nucleotides not matched to a gene: 4. Germline loops: CDR1 SEHNR, CDR2 FQNEAQ (reference sequence). The CDR3 is 12 residues long. The sequence derives from a woman aged 18-29 years in good health and CMV-seronegative. The chain recombines TRBV7-9 with TRBJ1-1, with 7 bases that match TRBD1. The sequenced sample was PBMCs. The CDR3 nucleotides are TGTGCCAGCAGCAATACAGGGGATGAAGCTTTCTTT. Translation gives CASSNTGDEAFF.